This entry describes one T cell receptor (beta chain). This record belongs to a study of cytomegalovirus exposure and HLA in healthy donors. The PCR employed 60 Vbeta primers together with 13 Jbeta primers. Clones were read by immunoSEQ multiplex PCR, and TCRdb kept only the in-frame ones, dropping some. The sample has over 150,000 clones; 70% to 85% are singletons. V was pared by 5 bases and J by 4 bases, with 10 bases of the junction left unmatched. In germline, CDR1 is LGHNT, CDR2 FRNRAP. CDR3 length: 15 residues. The receptor comes from a man aged 35 to 55 in good health and CMV-seronegative. The sequenced sample consisted of PBMCs. V and J are TRBV12-5 and TRBJ2-7, with TRBD1 identical over 8 bases. The CDR3 DNA sequence: TGTGCTAGTGGTCCCGACCCGGACAGGGAGTACGAGCAGTACTTC. Its translation: CASGPDPDREYEQYF.